This T cell receptor beta chain was sequenced during a study of immune cell composition in non-small cell lung cancer. Sequenced by immunoSEQ multiplex PCR; TCRdb stores in-frame clones only, minus some. The sample has 14,000 or so clones, roughly 80% seen once. Specimen: lung tumor tissue. The clonotype was recovered from a human donor with non-small cell lung cancer.

CDR3 bases: TGTGCCAGCAGCCGCAAGGATTTCGGCTACACCTTC. Its protein product is CASSRKDFGYTF. The chain couples TRBV7-9 to TRBJ1-2; no clear D gene. The germline gives CDR1 SEHNR, CDR2 FQNEAQ (reference sequence). The CDR3 runs 12 residues. The V end was cut by 5 bases, the J end by 8 bases, with 12 bases between. Using reference TRBV7-9 and TRBJ1-2 for the parts outside the CDR3, the full variable domain is DTGVSQNPRHKITKRGQNVTFRCDPISEHNRLYWYRQTLGQGPEFLTYFQNEAQLEKSRLLSDRFSAERPKGSFSTLEIQRTEQGDSAMYLCASSRKDFGYTFGSGTRLTVV.